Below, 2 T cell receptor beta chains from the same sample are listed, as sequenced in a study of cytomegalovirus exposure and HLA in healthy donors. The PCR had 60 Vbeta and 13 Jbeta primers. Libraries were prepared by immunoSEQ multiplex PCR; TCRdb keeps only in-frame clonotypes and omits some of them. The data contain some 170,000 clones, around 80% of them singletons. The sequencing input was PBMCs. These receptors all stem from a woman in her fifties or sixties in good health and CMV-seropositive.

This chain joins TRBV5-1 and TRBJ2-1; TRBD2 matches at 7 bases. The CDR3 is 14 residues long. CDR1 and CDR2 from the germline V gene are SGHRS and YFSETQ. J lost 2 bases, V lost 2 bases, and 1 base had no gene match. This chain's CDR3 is CASSFGTTYNEQFF. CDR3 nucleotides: TGCGCCAGCAGCTTCGGGACTACCTACAATGAGCAGTTCTTC.

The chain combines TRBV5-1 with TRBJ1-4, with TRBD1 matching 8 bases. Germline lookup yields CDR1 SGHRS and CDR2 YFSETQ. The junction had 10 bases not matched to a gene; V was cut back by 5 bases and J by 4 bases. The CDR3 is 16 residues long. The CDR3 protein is CASSSGTGRFNEKLFF. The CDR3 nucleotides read TGCGCCAGCAGTTCCGGGACAGGCCGATTTAATGAAAAACTGTTTTTT.